This TCR beta chain originates from a study of CD4 and CD8 cells across lung adenocarcinoma regions. This clonotype is a singleton in its sample. The patients had localized lung adenocarcinoma, a non-small cell subtype. TCRdb re-analysed the PCR reads in MiXCR, keeping a single row per CDR3 protein. This sample has some 23,000 distinct CDR3 sequences, with roughly half found just once. Germline V gene sequence: CDR1 MNHNS, CDR2 SASEGT. CDR3 length: 13 residues. The germline V and J ends were trimmed by 9 bases and 13 bases, with 22 bases remaining between them. The rearrangement links TRBV6-1 to TRBJ2-4, with D tentatively TRBD1 (5 bases). The sequence was collected from a male donor with lung adenocarcinoma. The CD4 and CD8 labels of this study may be unreliable. Sequenced input: CD8+ T cells from the center of a lung tumor. CDR3 sequence (DNA): TGTGCCAGGGGGCAGTGCGCCAAGAATACGCAGTACTTC. Translated: CARGQCAKNTQYF.